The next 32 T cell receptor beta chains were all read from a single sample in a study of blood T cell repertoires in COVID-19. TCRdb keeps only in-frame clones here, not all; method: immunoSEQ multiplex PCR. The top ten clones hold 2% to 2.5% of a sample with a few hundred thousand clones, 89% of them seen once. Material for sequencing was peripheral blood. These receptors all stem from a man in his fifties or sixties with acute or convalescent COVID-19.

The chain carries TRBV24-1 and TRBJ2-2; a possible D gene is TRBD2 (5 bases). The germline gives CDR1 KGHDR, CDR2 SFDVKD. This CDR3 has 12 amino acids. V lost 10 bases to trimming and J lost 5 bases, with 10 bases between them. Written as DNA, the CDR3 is TGTGCCACGTCGCCGGGAACCGGGGAGCTGTTTTTT. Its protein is CATSPGTGELFF.

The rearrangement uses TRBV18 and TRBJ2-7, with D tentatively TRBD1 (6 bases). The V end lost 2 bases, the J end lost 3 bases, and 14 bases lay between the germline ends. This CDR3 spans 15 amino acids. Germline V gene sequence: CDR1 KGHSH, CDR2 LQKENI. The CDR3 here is CASSPGQGSLYEQYF. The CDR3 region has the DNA TGTGCCAGCTCACCAGGGCAGGGGAGTCTCTACGAGCAGTACTTC.

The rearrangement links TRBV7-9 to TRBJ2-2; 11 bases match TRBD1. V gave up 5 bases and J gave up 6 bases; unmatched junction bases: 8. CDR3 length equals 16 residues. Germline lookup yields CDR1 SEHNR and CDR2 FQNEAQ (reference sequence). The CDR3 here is CASSRLGQGGAGELFF. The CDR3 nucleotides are TGTGCCAGCAGCCGATTGGGACAGGGGGGCGCCGGGGAGCTGTTTTTT.

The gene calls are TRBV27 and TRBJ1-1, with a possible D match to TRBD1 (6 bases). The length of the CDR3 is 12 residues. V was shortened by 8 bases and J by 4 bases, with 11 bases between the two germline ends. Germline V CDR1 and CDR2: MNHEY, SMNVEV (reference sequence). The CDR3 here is CASRKQGTEAFF. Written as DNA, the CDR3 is TGTGCCAGCCGGAAACAGGGCACTGAAGCTTTCTTT.

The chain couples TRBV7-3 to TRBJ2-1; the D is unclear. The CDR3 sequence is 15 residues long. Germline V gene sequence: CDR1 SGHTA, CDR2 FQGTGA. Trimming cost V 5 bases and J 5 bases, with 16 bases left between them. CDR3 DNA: TGTGCCAGCAGCCCAGACTCGGCTCGGCACAATGAGCAGTTCTTC. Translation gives CASSPDSARHNEQFF.

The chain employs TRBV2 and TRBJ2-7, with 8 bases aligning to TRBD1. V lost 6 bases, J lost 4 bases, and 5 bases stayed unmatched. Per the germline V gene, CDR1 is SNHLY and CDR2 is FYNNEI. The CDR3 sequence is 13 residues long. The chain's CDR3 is CASSSGGRYEQYF. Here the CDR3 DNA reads TGTGCCAGCAGCTCAGGGGGCCGGTACGAGCAGTACTTC.

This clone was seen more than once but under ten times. CDR3 bases: TGCGCCAGCAGCTTGGGCGAGCGAGAAGCTTTCTTT. Residues: CASSLGEREAFF. This chain links TRBV5-1 with TRBJ1-1; D uncertain. The CDR3 has 12 residues. Germline loops: CDR1 SGHRS, CDR2 YFSETQ. Trimming cost V 0 bases and J 8 bases, with 8 bases left between them. Full variable domain (rest looked up from reference TRBV5-1 and TRBJ1-1): KAGVTQTPRYLIKTRGQQVTLSCSPISGHRSVSWYQQTPGQGLQFLFEYFSETQRNKGNFPGRFSGRQFSNSRSEMNVSTLELGDSALYLCASSLGEREAFFGQGTRLTVV.

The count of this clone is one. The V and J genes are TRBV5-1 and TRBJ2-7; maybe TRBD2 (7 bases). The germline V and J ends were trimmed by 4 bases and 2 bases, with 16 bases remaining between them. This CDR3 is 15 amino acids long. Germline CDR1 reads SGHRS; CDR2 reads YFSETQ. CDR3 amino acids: CASSPGGGGTYEQYF. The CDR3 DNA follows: TGCGCCAGCAGCCCCGGGGGCGGGGGAACCTACGAGCAGTACTTC.

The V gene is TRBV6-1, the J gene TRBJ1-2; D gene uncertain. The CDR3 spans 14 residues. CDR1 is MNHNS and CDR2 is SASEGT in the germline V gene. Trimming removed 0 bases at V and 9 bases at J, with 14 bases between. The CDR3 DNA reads TGTGCCAGCAGTGAAGCGACGGCGCCTAGGAGCTACACCTTC. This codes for CASSEATAPRSYTF.

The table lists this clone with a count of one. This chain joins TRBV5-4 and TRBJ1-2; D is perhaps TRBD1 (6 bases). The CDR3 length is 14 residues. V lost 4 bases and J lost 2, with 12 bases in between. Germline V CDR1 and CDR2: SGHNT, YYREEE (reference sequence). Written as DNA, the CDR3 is TGTGCCAGCAGCCCGCGGACAGAGAACTATGGCTACACCTTC. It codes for CASSPRTENYGYTF.

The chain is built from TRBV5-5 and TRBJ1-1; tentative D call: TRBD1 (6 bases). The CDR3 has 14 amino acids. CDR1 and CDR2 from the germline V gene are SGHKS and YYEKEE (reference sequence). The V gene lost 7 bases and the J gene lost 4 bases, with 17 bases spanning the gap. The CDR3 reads CASQLIRGGTEAFF. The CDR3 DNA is TGTGCCAGCCAGCTTATCAGGGGTGGCACTGAAGCTTTCTTT.

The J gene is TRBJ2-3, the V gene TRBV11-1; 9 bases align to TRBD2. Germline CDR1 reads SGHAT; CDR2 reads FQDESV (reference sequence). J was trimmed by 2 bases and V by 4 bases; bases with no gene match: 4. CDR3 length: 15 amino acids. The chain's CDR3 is CASSSTSGVTDTQYF. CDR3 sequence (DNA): TGTGCCAGCAGCTCGACTAGCGGCGTCACAGATACGCAGTATTTT.

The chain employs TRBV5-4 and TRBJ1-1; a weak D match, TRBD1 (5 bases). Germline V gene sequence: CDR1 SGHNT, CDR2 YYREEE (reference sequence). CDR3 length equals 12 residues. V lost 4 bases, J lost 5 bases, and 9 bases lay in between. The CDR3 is CASSTRQTEAFF. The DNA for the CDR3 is TGTGCCAGCAGCACCCGACAGACTGAAGCTTTCTTT.

CDR3 residues: CATSKAQLYGYTF. The CDR3 DNA is TGTGCCACCAGCAAAGCACAGCTTTATGGCTACACCTTC. The chain links TRBV15 to TRBJ1-2; no reliable D call. Trimming shortened V by 4 bases and J by 5 bases, and 11 bases separated the two germline ends. This CDR3 spans 13 amino acids. Germline V gives CDR1 LNHNV, CDR2 YYDKDF (reference sequence).

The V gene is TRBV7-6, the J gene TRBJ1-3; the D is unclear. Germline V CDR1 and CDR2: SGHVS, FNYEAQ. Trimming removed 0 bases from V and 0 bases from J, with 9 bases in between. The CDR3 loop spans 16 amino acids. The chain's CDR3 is CASSLAGQFSGNTIYF. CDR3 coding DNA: TGTGCCAGCAGCTTAGCTGGGCAATTCTCTGGAAACACCATATATTTT.

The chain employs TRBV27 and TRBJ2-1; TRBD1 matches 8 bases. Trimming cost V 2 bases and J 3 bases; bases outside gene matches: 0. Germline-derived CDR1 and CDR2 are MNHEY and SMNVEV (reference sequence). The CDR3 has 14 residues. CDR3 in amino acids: CASSLTGGYNEQFF. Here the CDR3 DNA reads TGTGCCAGCAGTTTAACAGGGGGCTACAATGAGCAGTTCTTC.

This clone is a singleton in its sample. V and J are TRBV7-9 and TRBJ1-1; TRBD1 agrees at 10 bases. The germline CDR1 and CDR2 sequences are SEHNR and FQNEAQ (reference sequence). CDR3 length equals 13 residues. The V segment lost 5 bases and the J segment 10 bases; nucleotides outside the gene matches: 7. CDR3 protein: CASSPRDRGSAFF. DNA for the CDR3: TGTGCCAGCAGCCCCCGGGACAGGGGTTCAGCTTTCTTT.

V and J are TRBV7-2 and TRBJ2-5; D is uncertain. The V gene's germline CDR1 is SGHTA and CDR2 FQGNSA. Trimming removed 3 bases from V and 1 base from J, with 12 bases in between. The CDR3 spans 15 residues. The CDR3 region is CASSLRKSGQETQYF. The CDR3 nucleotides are TGTGCCAGCAGCTTGAGAAAGTCGGGCCAAGAGACCCAGTACTTC.

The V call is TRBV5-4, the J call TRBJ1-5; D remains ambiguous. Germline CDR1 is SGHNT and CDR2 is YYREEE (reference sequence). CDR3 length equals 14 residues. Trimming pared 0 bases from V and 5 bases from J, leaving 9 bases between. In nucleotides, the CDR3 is TGTGCCAGCAGCTTGGGTGGCAGCGATCAGCCCCAGCATTTT. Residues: CASSLGGSDQPQHF.

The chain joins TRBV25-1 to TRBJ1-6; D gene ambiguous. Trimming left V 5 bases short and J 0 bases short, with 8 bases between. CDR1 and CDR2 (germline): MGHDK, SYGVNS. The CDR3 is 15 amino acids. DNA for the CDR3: TGTGCCAGCAGTCACACCCGCTCCTATAATTCACCCCTCCACTTT. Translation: CASSHTRSYNSPLHF.

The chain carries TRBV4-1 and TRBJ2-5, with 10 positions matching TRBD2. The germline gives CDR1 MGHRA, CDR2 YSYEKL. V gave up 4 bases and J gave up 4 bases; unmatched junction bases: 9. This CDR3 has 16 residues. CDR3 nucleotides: TGCGCCAGCAGCCGACTGCCGGGACTAGCGCTAGAGACCCAGTACTTC. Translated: CASSRLPGLALETQYF.

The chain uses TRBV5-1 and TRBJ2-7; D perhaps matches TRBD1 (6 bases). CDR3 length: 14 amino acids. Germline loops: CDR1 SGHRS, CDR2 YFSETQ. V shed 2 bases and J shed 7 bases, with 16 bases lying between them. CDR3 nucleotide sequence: TGCGCCAGCAGCTTACCCGGGACACCGGCAGAGCAGTACTTC. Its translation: CASSLPGTPAEQYF. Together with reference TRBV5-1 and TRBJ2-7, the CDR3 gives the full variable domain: KAGVTQTPRYLIKTRGQQVTLSCSPISGHRSVSWYQQTPGQGLQFLFEYFSETQRNKGNFPGRFSGRQFSNSRSEMNVSTLELGDSALYLCASSLPGTPAEQYFGPGTRLTVT.

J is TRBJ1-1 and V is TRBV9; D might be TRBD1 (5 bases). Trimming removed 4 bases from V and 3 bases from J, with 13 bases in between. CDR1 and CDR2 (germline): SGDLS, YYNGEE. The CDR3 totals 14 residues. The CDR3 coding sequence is TGTGCCAGCAGCCAATCAGGGAAGGACACTGAAGCTTTCTTT. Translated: CASSQSGKDTEAFF.

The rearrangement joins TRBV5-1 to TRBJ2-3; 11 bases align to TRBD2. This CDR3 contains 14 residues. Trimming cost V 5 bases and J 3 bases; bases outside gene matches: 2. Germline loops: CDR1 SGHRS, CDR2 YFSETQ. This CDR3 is CASRLAGGTDTQYF. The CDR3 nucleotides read TGCGCCAGCAGATTAGCGGGGGGGACAGATACGCAGTATTTT.

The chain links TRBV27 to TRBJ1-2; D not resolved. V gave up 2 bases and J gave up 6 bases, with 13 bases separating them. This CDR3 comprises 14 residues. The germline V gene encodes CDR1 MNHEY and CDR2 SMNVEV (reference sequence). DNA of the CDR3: TGTGCCAGCAGTTTACGGTACAGTGAGAATGGCTACACCTTC. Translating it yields CASSLRYSENGYTF.

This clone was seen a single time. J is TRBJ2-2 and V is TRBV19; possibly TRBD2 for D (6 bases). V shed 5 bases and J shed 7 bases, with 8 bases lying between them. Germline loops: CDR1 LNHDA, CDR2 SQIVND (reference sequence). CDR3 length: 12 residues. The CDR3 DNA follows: TGTGCCAGTAGTCCCGGGGGCGGGGAGCTGTTTTTT. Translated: CASSPGGGELFF.

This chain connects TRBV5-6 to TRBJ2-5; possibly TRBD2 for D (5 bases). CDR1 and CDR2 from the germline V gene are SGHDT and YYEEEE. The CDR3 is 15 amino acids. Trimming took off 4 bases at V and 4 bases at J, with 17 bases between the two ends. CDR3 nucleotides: TGTGCCAGCAGCCATAGTCCGACGGCGGGAGAGACCCAGTACTTC. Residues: CASSHSPTAGETQYF. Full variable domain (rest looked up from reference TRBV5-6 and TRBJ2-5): DAGVTQSPTHLIKTRGQQVTLRCSPKSGHDTVSWYQQALGQGPQFIFQYYEEEERQRGNFPDRFSGHQFPNYSSELNVNALLLGDSALYLCASSHSPTAGETQYFGPGTRLLVL.

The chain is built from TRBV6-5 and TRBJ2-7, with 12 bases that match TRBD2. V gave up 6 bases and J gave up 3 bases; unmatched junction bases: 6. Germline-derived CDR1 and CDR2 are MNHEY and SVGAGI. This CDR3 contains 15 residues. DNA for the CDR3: TGTGCCAGCAGCCCGACTAGCGGGGGCTACTACGAGCAGTACTTC. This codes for CASSPTSGGYYEQYF.

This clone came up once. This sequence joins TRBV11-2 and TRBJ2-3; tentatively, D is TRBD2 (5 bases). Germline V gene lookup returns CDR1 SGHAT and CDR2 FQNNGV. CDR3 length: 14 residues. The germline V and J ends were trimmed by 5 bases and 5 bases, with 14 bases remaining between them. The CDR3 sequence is CASSLAGVGDTQYF. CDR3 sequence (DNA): TGTGCCAGCAGCCTGGCCGGGGTGGGAGATACGCAGTATTTT.

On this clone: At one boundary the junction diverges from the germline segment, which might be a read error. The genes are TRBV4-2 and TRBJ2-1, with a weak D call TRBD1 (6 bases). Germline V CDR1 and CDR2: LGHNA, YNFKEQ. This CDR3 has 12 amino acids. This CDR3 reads CASSQAGVEQIF. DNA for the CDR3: TGTGCCAGCAGCCAAGCAGGGGTTGAGCAAATCTTC.

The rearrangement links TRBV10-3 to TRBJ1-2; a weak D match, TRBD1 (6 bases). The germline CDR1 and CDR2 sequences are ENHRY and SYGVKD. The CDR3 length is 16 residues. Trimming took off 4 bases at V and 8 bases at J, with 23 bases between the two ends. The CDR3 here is CAISGPSGVIPNGYTF. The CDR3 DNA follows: TGTGCCATCAGTGGGCCTTCAGGGGTGATCCCGAACGGCTACACCTTC.

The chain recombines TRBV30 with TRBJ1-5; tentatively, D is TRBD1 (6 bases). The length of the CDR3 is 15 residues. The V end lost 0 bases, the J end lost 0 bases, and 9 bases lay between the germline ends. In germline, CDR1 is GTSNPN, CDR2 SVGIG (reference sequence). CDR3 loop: CAWSVQQGSNQPQHF. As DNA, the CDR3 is TGTGCCTGGAGTGTACAACAGGGTAGCAATCAGCCCCAGCATTTT.